In its sample, the clone carrying this T cell receptor (beta chain) was seen many times. The data derive from a study of T cells in Graves' hyperthyroidism and ophthalmopathy. The source material, RNA transcripts, was used to amplify TCR beta CDR3 regions. The HTBI primer set was used in a first-round RT-PCR of the TCR CDR3. TCRdb itself ran the multiplex PCR reads through MiXCR, one entry per CDR3 protein. The sample has 640,000 or so distinct CDR3 sequences, approximately 15% seen once. Specimen: blood. The source is a woman in her late teens or twenties with Graves' ophthalmopathy.

The CDR3 region has the DNA TGTGCCAGTTTCTACCGGGCCGCCTATAATTCACCCCTCCACTTT. Translation gives CASFYRAAYNSPLHF. This chain uses TRBV12-3 or TRBV12-4 with TRBJ1-6; D gene uncertain. This CDR3 is 15 amino acids long. The V end was cut by 9 bases, the J end by 2 bases, with 14 bases between.